This TCR beta chain emerged from a study of blood T cell repertoires in COVID-19. In the study overall: The United States, Italy and Spain supplied acute and convalescent COVID-19 samples.

Authors' analysis steps: Estimation of nucleated cell counts relied on the amplification of reference gene primers. The data were produced by immunoSEQ multiplex PCR, yet TCRdb's version contains in-frame clones alone and is incomplete. V and J calls plus clone size are reproduced from that table; the DNA served to infer D and trimming. The sample yields just over 250,000 clones, roughly 90% seen once. Source material: peripheral blood. This receptor was identified in a man aged 60-69 years who had recovered from COVID-19.

CDR3 sequence (DNA): TGTGCCAGCAGCCAAGCGGGACAGGGTCAGGGTGGCTACACCTTC. Protein product: CASSQAGQGQGGYTF. This chain joins TRBV4-2 and TRBJ1-2, with 9 bases lining up with TRBD1. The V and J ends lost 1 base and 7 bases, in that order; junction bases with no gene match: 7. This CDR3 is built from 15 residues. Germline values: CDR1 LGHNA, CDR2 YNFKEQ.